The T cell receptor beta chain described here comes from a study of shared clonotypes between healthy human individuals. In its sample, this clone was seen once. Per germline, CDR1 MNHNS and CDR2 SASEGT. With 6 bases removed from V and 4 bases from J, the gap between germline ends came to 19 bases. CDR3 size: 15 residues. TCRdb's table, derived via immunoSEQ multiplex PCR, lists solely in-frame clones and lacks some. There are roughly 2.5 million clones in the sample; 90% to 95% occur only once, and under 0.15% lies in the top ten. The receptor's source is a man aged 18 to 30 in good health. The specimen sequenced was naive CD4+ T cells sorted from blood. As for subset: CD45RA+ positively selected. This chain links TRBV6-1 with TRBJ2-7; D may be TRBD1 (5 bases). CDR3 loop: CASSPDSDPRYEQYF. The CDR3 bases are TGTGCCAGCAGCCCTGACAGCGACCCCCGTTACGAGCAGTACTTC.